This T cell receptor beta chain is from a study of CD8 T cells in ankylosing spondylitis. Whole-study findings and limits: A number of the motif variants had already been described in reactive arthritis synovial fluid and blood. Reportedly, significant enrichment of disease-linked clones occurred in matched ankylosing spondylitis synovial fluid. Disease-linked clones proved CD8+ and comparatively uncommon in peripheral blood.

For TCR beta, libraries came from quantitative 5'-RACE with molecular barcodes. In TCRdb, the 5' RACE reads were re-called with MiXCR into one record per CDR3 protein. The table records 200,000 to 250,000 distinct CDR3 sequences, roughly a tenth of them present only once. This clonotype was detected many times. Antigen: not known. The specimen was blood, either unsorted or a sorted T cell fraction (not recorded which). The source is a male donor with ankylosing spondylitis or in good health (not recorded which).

The CDR3 region is CASSQDPSSGNTIYF. The CDR3 DNA follows: TGCGCCAGCAGCCAAGATCCCAGCTCTGGAAACACCATATATTTT. The J gene is TRBJ1-3, the V gene TRBV4-1; D gene ambiguous. V gave up 0 bases and J gave up 0 bases, with 6 bases separating them. Germline CDR1 reads MGHRA; CDR2 reads YSYEKL. This CDR3 has 15 residues.